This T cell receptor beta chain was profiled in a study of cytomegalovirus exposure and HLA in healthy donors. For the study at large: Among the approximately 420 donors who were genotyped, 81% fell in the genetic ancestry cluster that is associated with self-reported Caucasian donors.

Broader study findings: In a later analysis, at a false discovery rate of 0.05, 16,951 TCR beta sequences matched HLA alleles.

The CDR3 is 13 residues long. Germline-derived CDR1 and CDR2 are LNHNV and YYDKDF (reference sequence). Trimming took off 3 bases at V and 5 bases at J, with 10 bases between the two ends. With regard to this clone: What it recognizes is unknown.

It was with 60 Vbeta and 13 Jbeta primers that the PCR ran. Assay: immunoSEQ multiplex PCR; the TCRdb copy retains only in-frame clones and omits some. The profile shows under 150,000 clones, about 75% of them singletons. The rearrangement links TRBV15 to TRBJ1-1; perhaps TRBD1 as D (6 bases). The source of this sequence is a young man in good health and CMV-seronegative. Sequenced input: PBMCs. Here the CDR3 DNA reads TGTGCCACCAGCAGGAACAGGGAAACTGAAGCTTTCTTT. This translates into CATSRNRETEAFF.